One sample yielded the 24 T cell receptor beta chains listed below, sequenced in a study of T cells in localized non-small cell lung cancer. Profiled with immunoSEQ multiplex PCR; TCRdb holds only in-frame clones, not every one. The data hold about 130,000 clones, with around 89% observed a single time. The material was peripheral blood, obtained before any cancer treatment. The receptors here all came from a female donor older than 55 with stage I lung adenocarcinoma.

In nucleotides, the CDR3 is TGTGCCAGCAGTTTACCCCGGGACTGGCGAGGTATCGGGGAGCTGTTTTTT. Its protein product is CASSLPRDWRGIGELFF. This chain links TRBV28 with TRBJ2-2, with a weak D call TRBD2 (6 bases). This CDR3 is 17 amino acids long. CDR1 is MDHEN and CDR2 is SYDVKM in the germline V gene. Deletions cut 2 bases from V and 7 bases from J, with 20 bases between.

The gene calls are TRBV7-8 and TRBJ2-7, with D perhaps TRBD1 (5 bases). V was cut by 3 bases and J by 0 bases, with 9 bases left in between. The germline V gene has CDR1 SGHVS and CDR2 FQNEAQ. This CDR3 is 14 amino acids long. The CDR3 here is CASSFKGISYEQYF. The CDR3 nucleotides are TGTGCCAGCAGCTTTAAGGGGATCTCCTACGAGCAGTACTTC.

The chain links TRBV6-1 to TRBJ1-4; D possibly corresponds to TRBD1 (5 bases). Germline-derived CDR1 and CDR2 are MNHNS and SASEGT. The CDR3 runs 15 residues. Trimming removed 7 bases at V and 0 bases at J, with 12 bases between. For the CDR3, the DNA is TGTGCCAGCACCCTAACGACAGCAACTAATGAAAAACTGTTTTTT. Protein sequence: CASTLTTATNEKLFF.

J is TRBJ2-1 and V is TRBV11-3; a weak D match, TRBD1 (5 bases). The germline CDR1 and CDR2 sequences are SGHNT and YENEEA. This CDR3 has 13 amino acids. V lost 5 bases and J 6 bases, leaving 11 bases between the germline ends. CDR3 in amino acids: CASSAQGGNEQFF. CDR3 bases: TGTGCCAGCAGCGCCCAGGGCGGCAATGAGCAGTTCTTC. The full variable domain, its missing parts supplied by reference TRBV11-3 and TRBJ2-1, is EAGVVQSPRYKIIEKKQPVAFWCNPISGHNTLYWYLQNLGQGPELLIRYENEEAVDDSQLPKDRFSAERLKGVDSTLKIQPAELGDSAVYLCASSAQGGNEQFFGPGTRLTVL.

This clone was found a few times. This CDR3 is CASSFQGGSGANVLTF. The DNA of the CDR3 is TGTGCCAGCAGTTTTCAAGGGGGGTCTGGGGCCAACGTCCTGACTTTC. The chain recombines TRBV28 with TRBJ2-6; possibly TRBD1 or TRBD2 for D (6 bases each). V gave up 3 bases and J gave up 1 base, with 10 bases separating them. The V gene's germline CDR1 is MDHEN and CDR2 SYDVKM. CDR3 length: 16 amino acids.

The rearrangement links TRBV4-1 to TRBJ1-2; D is unclear. The CDR3 contains 14 residues. Germline assignment: CDR1 MGHRA and CDR2 YSYEKL. Trimming took 1 base from V and 4 from J, leaving 10 bases between them. CDR3 sequence: CASSQAAALYGYTF. The CDR3 nucleotides are TGCGCCAGCAGCCAAGCGGCAGCTCTCTATGGCTACACCTTC.

V gene TRBV2 combines with J gene TRBJ2-1; D not certain. Germline assignment: CDR1 SNHLY and CDR2 FYNNEI. The CDR3 has 11 residues. V was clipped by 11 bases and J by 6 bases, with 11 bases between them. The CDR3 DNA reads as TGTGCCGGAAGGGTGGGCAATGAGCAGTTCTTC. It is translated as CAGRVGNEQFF.

This clone was observed a handful of times. The gene calls are TRBV2 and TRBJ2-2; unclear D gene. Germline values: CDR1 SNHLY, CDR2 FYNNEI. V was shortened by 3 bases and J by 6 bases, with 5 bases between the two germline ends. The CDR3 runs 12 residues. The CDR3 DNA follows: TGTGCCAGCAGTGATGGGTCCGGGGAGCTGTTTTTT. Amino acids: CASSDGSGELFF.

This chain links TRBV5-1 with TRBJ2-7; D ambiguous. Trimming took off 5 bases at V and 4 bases at J, with 13 bases between the two ends. Per the germline V gene, CDR1 is SGHRS and CDR2 is YFSETQ. CDR3 length: 13 amino acids. The CDR3 is CASSLGNGYEQYF. The CDR3, as DNA: TGCGCCAGCAGTCTGGGGAACGGGTACGAGCAGTACTTC.

This clone was counted once. The rearrangement links TRBV6-6 to TRBJ1-4; a possible D gene is TRBD1 (6 bases). Trimming shortened V by 5 bases and J by 0 bases, and 7 bases separated the two germline ends. In germline, CDR1 is MNHNY, CDR2 SVGAGI (reference sequence). The CDR3 totals 14 residues. The CDR3 sequence is CASSRGATNEKLFF. The CDR3 DNA reads TGTGCCAGCAGTAGGGGGGCAACTAATGAAAAACTGTTTTTT.

The chain recombines TRBV5-8 with TRBJ1-1, with 8 bases identical to TRBD1. V shed 5 bases, J shed 8 bases, and the junction held 17 bases outside the gene matches. The V gene's germline CDR1 is SGHTS and CDR2 YDEGEE. The CDR3 contains 16 residues. The CDR3 sequence is CASRTAGTGKGIEAFF. The CDR3 DNA is TGTGCCAGCAGGACCGCCGGGACAGGAAAAGGGATCGAAGCTTTCTTT.

The chain employs TRBV5-1 and TRBJ1-4; 9 nucleotides agree with TRBD1. V dropped 4 bases and J dropped 6; count of bases not matched to a gene: 4. Germline V CDR1 and CDR2: SGHRS, YFSETQ. The CDR3 totals 14 residues. The CDR3 DNA sequence: TGCGCCAGCAGCACCACAGGGGGCGATGAAAAACTGTTTTTT. Translation gives CASSTTGGDEKLFF.

This clone was seen once. The J gene is TRBJ2-7, the V gene TRBV28; D ambiguous. The V end lost 6 bases, the J end lost 2 bases, and 8 bases lay between the germline ends. CDR3 size: 12 residues. Germline-derived CDR1 and CDR2 are MDHEN and SYDVKM. The CDR3 sequence is CASRQTTYEQYF. The DNA for the CDR3 is TGTGCCAGCAGGCAGACAACCTACGAGCAGTACTTC.

The gene calls are TRBV5-1 and TRBJ2-4, with D possibly TRBD1 on 6 matching bases. V was clipped by 0 bases and J by 5 bases, with 9 bases between them. The germline gives CDR1 SGHRS, CDR2 YFSETQ. The CDR3 has 14 amino acids. The CDR3 sequence: CASSLVGGENIQYF. DNA of the CDR3: TGCGCCAGCAGCTTGGTAGGGGGTGAAAACATTCAGTACTTC.

The chain is built from TRBV7-3 and TRBJ2-3, with D maybe TRBD2 (6 bases). The germline gives CDR1 SGHTA, CDR2 FQGTGA. CDR3 length equals 15 residues. Trimming took off 2 bases at V and 6 bases at J, with 15 bases between the two ends. The DNA for the CDR3 is TGTGCCAGCAGCTTAGCGGGGTCTCGAACGGATACGCAGTATTTT. It is translated as CASSLAGSRTDTQYF.

The V and J genes are TRBV5-4 and TRBJ2-5; 8 bases align to TRBD2. Trimming at V came to 2 bases and at J to 5 bases, leaving 8 bases not matched to a gene. This CDR3 contains 15 residues. Germline assignment: CDR1 SGHNT and CDR2 YYREEE (reference sequence). For the CDR3, the DNA is TGTGCCAGCAGCTTTAAGACTAGCGTGGAGGAGACCCAGTACTTC. Protein sequence: CASSFKTSVEETQYF.

This sequence joins TRBV5-4 and TRBJ1-2; no clear D gene. Trimming shortened V by 0 bases and J by 8 bases, and 17 bases separated the two germline ends. The CDR3 contains 15 residues. Germline V gene lookup returns CDR1 SGHNT and CDR2 YYREEE (reference sequence). Written as DNA, the CDR3 is TGTGCCAGCAGCTTGGTATCGCCGAGGGCTGGCGGCTACACCTTC. Translation gives CASSLVSPRAGGYTF.

This clone was observed a single time. J is TRBJ2-7 and V is TRBV28; 7 positions match TRBD1. Germline CDR1 reads MDHEN; CDR2 reads SYDVKM. Trimming removed 5 bases from V and 0 bases from J; junction bases left unmatched: 4. The CDR3 length is 14 residues. The CDR3 bases are TGTGCCAGCAGTCGTGACAGGGCCTCCTACGAGCAGTACTTC. Translated, it gives CASSRDRASYEQYF.

This clone was detected only a few times. The chain links TRBV9 to TRBJ1-1; 7 bases agree with TRBD1. The germline CDR1 and CDR2 sequences are SGDLS and YYNGEE. The CDR3 is 13 amino acids. V gave up 5 bases and J gave up 4 bases; unmatched junction bases: 5. CDR3 region: CASREQGSTEAFF. CDR3 bases: TGTGCCAGCAGGGAACAGGGGAGCACTGAAGCTTTCTTT. Looking up the rest from reference TRBV9 and TRBJ1-1 gives the full variable domain: DSGVTQTPKHLITATGQRVTLRCSPRSGDLSVYWYQQSLDQGLQFLIQYYNGEERAKGNILERFSAQQFPDLHSELNLSSLELGDSALYFCASREQGSTEAFFGQGTRLTVV.

This chain connects TRBV30 to TRBJ2-4; TRBD1 is a possible D gene (6 bases). V lost 5 bases and J 5 bases, leaving 7 bases between the germline ends. Germline V lookup: CDR1 GTSNPN, CDR2 SVGIG (reference sequence). This CDR3 is built from 11 residues. The CDR3 sequence is CAWRTENIQYF. In DNA, the CDR3 is TGTGCCTGGCGGACAGAAAACATTCAGTACTTC.

The chain has TRBV5-1 and TRBJ2-1, with 12 positions matching TRBD2. Germline V gene lookup returns CDR1 SGHRS and CDR2 YFSETQ. This CDR3 comprises 16 residues. J gave up 6 bases and V 5 bases, and 9 bases lay outside the gene matches. CDR3 region: CASRTGLAGPSNEQFF. The CDR3, as DNA: TGCGCCAGCAGGACGGGACTAGCGGGCCCTAGCAATGAGCAGTTCTTC.

This chain joins TRBV9 and TRBJ1-1; D gene ambiguous. The germline CDR1 and CDR2 sequences are SGDLS and YYNGEE. CDR3 size: 15 residues. V shed 0 bases and J shed 1 base, with 10 bases lying between them. CDR3 nucleotide sequence: TGTGCCAGCAGCGTAGATGGCAGCTCGAACACTGAAGCTTTCTTT. Translated: CASSVDGSSNTEAFF. Using reference TRBV9 and TRBJ1-1 for the parts outside the CDR3, the full variable domain is DSGVTQTPKHLITATGQRVTLRCSPRSGDLSVYWYQQSLDQGLQFLIQYYNGEERAKGNILERFSAQQFPDLHSELNLSSLELGDSALYFCASSVDGSSNTEAFFGQGTRLTVV.

This clone has just a few counts. This chain joins TRBV4-2 and TRBJ2-7, with 9 bases matching TRBD2. V was clipped by 6 bases and J by 2 bases; unmatched bases: 14. Germline V CDR1 and CDR2: LGHNA, YNFKEQ. This CDR3 is built from 17 residues. The CDR3 spells CASSPSGVLAGPYEQYF. In DNA, the CDR3 is TGTGCCAGCAGTCCAAGTGGAGTCCTAGCGGGACCCTACGAGCAGTACTTC.

V usage is TRBV7-6 and J usage is TRBJ1-5, with D possibly TRBD1 on 6 matching bases. The length of the CDR3 is 16 residues. Trimming left V 3 bases short and J 9 bases short, with 21 bases between. Germline V CDR1 and CDR2: SGHVS, FNYEAQ. The CDR3 protein is CASSLGSTGTQGPQHF. CDR3 DNA sequence: TGTGCCAGCAGCTTGGGGTCGACAGGAACTCAAGGGCCCCAGCATTTT.